The 27 T cell receptor beta chains presented below share a single source sample, sequenced in a study of blood T cell repertoires in COVID-19. The protocol was immunoSEQ multiplex PCR, while the TCRdb copy is restricted to in-frame clones and leaves out a portion. Of some 150,000 clones listed, approximately 80% are singletons. The sequencing input was peripheral blood. These receptors were taken from a man in his fifties or sixties with acute or convalescent COVID-19.

The chain is built from TRBV7-2 and TRBJ2-7; TRBD1 might be the D (7 bases). V was shortened by 0 bases and J by 0 bases, with 12 bases between the two germline ends. This CDR3 region has 16 residues. Germline-derived CDR1 and CDR2 are SGHTA and FQGNSA. CDR3 protein: CASSLAGGGSSYEQYF. The CDR3 DNA reads as TGTGCCAGCAGCTTAGCAGGAGGGGGCAGCTCCTACGAGCAGTACTTC.

The chain is built from TRBV7-9 and TRBJ2-1, with D tentatively TRBD1 (6 bases). V lost 4 bases, J lost 5 bases, and 15 bases lay in between. Looked up from germline, CDR1 is SEHNR and CDR2 is FQNEAQ (reference sequence). This CDR3 spans 15 amino acids. This chain's CDR3 is CASSYRETLDNEQFF. Here the CDR3 DNA reads TGTGCCAGCAGCTACAGGGAAACTCTAGACAATGAGCAGTTCTTC.

J is TRBJ1-6 and V is TRBV6-5; D not certain. Between the trimmed V and J ends, which lost 4 bases and 9 bases, there was a span of 13 bases. The germline CDR1 and CDR2 sequences are MNHEY and SVGAGI. The CDR3 loop spans 14 amino acids. The CDR3 here is CASSSYVSGSPLHF. The CDR3, as DNA: TGTGCCAGCAGTTCTTACGTTTCGGGTTCACCCCTCCACTTT.

This chain uses TRBV24-1 with TRBJ2-3; 11 bases fit TRBD2. CDR3 size: 21 residues. Germline CDR1 KGHDR, CDR2 SFDVKD. V lost 1 base to trimming and J lost 1 base; unmatched junction nucleotides: 15. The CDR3 nucleotides are TGTGCCACCAGTGATTTCACCCCCACTAGCGGGAGAGGTATAGGCACAGATACGCAGTATTTT. Amino acids: CATSDFTPTSGRGIGTDTQYF.

This chain connects TRBV4-3 to TRBJ1-4, with 8 nucleotides matching TRBD1. With 2 bases clipped from V and 7 bases from J, the junction kept 9 bases outside the gene matches. Germline V gene lookup returns CDR1 LGHNA and CDR2 YSLEER. The CDR3 sequence is 16 residues long. Here the CDR3 DNA reads TGCGCCAGCAGCCAAACAAATCAGGGGGCTTTTGAAAAACTGTTTTTT. It yields the protein CASSQTNQGAFEKLFF.

J is TRBJ1-1 and V is TRBV19; 7 bases fit TRBD1. Germline loops: CDR1 LNHDA, CDR2 SQIVND (reference sequence). Trimming cost V 4 bases and J 5 bases; bases outside gene matches: 7. The CDR3 runs 14 residues. The CDR3 bases are TGTGCCAGTAGTAGCCGGGACAGAGGGACTGAAGCTTTCTTT. Translated, it gives CASSSRDRGTEAFF. Full variable domain (remainder filled in from reference TRBV19 and TRBJ1-1): DGGITQSPKYLFRKEGQNVTLSCEQNLNHDAMYWYRQDPGQGLRLIYYSQIVNDFQKGDIAEGYSVSREKKESFPLTVTSAQKNPTAFYLCASSSRDRGTEAFFGQGTRLTVV.

The chain combines TRBV5-6 with TRBJ1-5; 8 bases fit TRBD1. The germline CDR1 and CDR2 sequences are SGHDT and YYEEEE. The CDR3 sequence is 14 residues long. V shed 4 bases, J shed 5 bases, and the junction held 5 bases outside the gene matches. CDR3 sequence: CASSRTGIDQPQHF. The CDR3 coding sequence is TGTGCCAGCAGCAGGACAGGGATCGATCAGCCCCAGCATTTT. Based on the CDR3 plus reference TRBV5-6 and TRBJ1-5, the full variable domain is DAGVTQSPTHLIKTRGQQVTLRCSPKSGHDTVSWYQQALGQGPQFIFQYYEEEERQRGNFPDRFSGHQFPNYSSELNVNALLLGDSALYLCASSRTGIDQPQHFGDGTRLSIL.

This sequence joins TRBV9 and TRBJ2-3; 10 positions agree with TRBD2. The V segment lost 4 bases and the J segment 2 bases; nucleotides outside the gene matches: 7. From germline, CDR1 is SGDLS and CDR2 YYNGEE. This CDR3 has 16 amino acids. For the CDR3, the DNA is TGTGCCAGCAGCCCCAGCGGGGGGGCGCTCACAGATACGCAGTATTTT. Protein: CASSPSGGALTDTQYF.

V is TRBV30 and J is TRBJ2-1; a weak D match, TRBD2 (5 bases). The V end was cut by 3 bases, the J end by 7 bases, with 19 bases between. CDR1 GTSNPN and CDR2 SVGIG come from the germline V gene (reference sequence). This CDR3 comprises 15 residues. Here the CDR3 reads CAWRSRWERKNEQFF. In nucleotides, the CDR3 is TGTGCCTGGAGGTCCAGGTGGGAGCGAAAGAATGAGCAGTTCTTC.

The chain couples TRBV7-8 to TRBJ2-2; D remains unclear. Germline V lookup: CDR1 SGHVS, CDR2 FQNEAQ. CDR3 length: 15 residues. V was shortened by 5 bases and J by 5 bases, with 15 bases between the two germline ends. As DNA, the CDR3 is TGTGCCAGCAGCCTGCGTGCGGCCGAAACCGGGGAGCTGTTTTTT. This codes for CASSLRAAETGELFF.

The chain is built from TRBV7-3 and TRBJ2-1; TRBD2 might be the D (5 bases). This CDR3 region has 13 residues. Germline CDR1 is SGHTA and CDR2 is FQGTGA. V gave up 3 bases and J gave up 7 bases, with 10 bases separating them. The chain's CDR3 is CASSFGLGNEQFF. The CDR3 DNA reads TGTGCCAGCAGCTTCGGACTGGGGAATGAGCAGTTCTTC.

The rearrangement joins TRBV19 to TRBJ1-6; TRBD1 is a possible D gene (5 bases). The CDR3 has 14 residues. CDR1 and CDR2 (germline): LNHDA, SQIVND (reference sequence). Trimming removed 5 bases from V and 10 bases from J, with 15 bases in between. This chain's CDR3 is CASSGDPGRSPLHF. The CDR3 bases are TGTGCCAGTAGTGGTGATCCAGGGAGGTCACCCCTCCACTTT.

The rearrangement uses TRBV4-2 and TRBJ2-7; 10 bases line up with TRBD2. Losses at the gene ends were 4 bases for V and 3 bases for J; bases not matched to a gene: 15. Germline V lookup: CDR1 LGHNA, CDR2 YNFKEQ. This CDR3 has 18 amino acids. DNA for the CDR3: TGTGCCAGCAGCCCCCCTATCTGGAGCGGGGGGGGAGGCTACGAGCAGTACTTC. Translating gives CASSPPIWSGGGGYEQYF.

The rearrangement uses TRBV12-3 or TRBV12-4 and TRBJ1-2, with a weak D call TRBD1 (5 bases). CDR3 size: 13 residues. Trimming shortened V by 6 bases and J by 2 bases, and 10 bases separated the two germline ends. The CDR3 DNA reads TGTGCCAGCAGCCCACAGGCCAACTATGGCTACACCTTC. Translating it yields CASSPQANYGYTF.

This clone was seen a single time. The J gene is TRBJ1-2, the V gene TRBV5-1; no definite D call. This CDR3 region has 15 residues. Germline CDR1 SGHRS, CDR2 YFSETQ. Trimming stripped 2 bases from V and 0 bases from J, with 11 bases between. The CDR3 sequence is CASSFRRLPNYGYTF. The CDR3 nucleotides are TGCGCCAGCAGCTTTCGGAGATTACCTAACTATGGCTACACCTTC. Variable domain in full (rest from reference TRBV5-1 and TRBJ1-2): KAGVTQTPRYLIKTRGQQVTLSCSPISGHRSVSWYQQTPGQGLQFLFEYFSETQRNKGNFPGRFSGRQFSNSRSEMNVSTLELGDSALYLCASSFRRLPNYGYTFGSGTRLTVV.

This clone was detected only a few times. This rearrangement joins TRBV4-1 to TRBJ2-1; D not certain. Trimming removed 0 bases from V and 9 bases from J, with 6 bases in between. The CDR3 length is 12 residues. Germline assignment: CDR1 MGHRA and CDR2 YSYEKL. CDR3 region: CASSQEVGEQFF. The CDR3 DNA reads as TGCGCCAGCAGCCAAGAAGTCGGTGAGCAGTTCTTC.

This chain joins TRBV2 and TRBJ1-3, with no clear D. This CDR3 has 13 amino acids. V lost 7 bases and J lost 6, with 13 bases in between. CDR1 SNHLY and CDR2 FYNNEI come from the germline V gene. This chain's CDR3 is CASKRSFLNTIYF. The CDR3 nucleotides read TGTGCCAGCAAGCGGTCTTTTTTAAACACCATATATTTT.

The CDR3 DNA reads as TGTGCCAGCAGTCCAGCTAACTATGGCTACACCTTC. Translating it yields CASSPANYGYTF. The chain couples TRBV7-9 to TRBJ1-2; D gene unclear. Germline V lookup: CDR1 SEHNR, CDR2 FQNEAQ (reference sequence). CDR3 length: 12 residues. V dropped 6 bases and J dropped 0 bases, with 5 bases sitting between them. The full variable domain, in which reference TRBV7-9 and TRBJ1-2 provide the parts outside the CDR3, is DTGVSQNPRHKITKRGQNVTFRCDPISEHNRLYWYRQTLGQGPEFLTYFQNEAQLEKSRLLSDRFSAERPKGSFSTLEIQRTEQGDSAMYLCASSPANYGYTFGSGTRLTVV.

CDR3 sequence: CASSQASDRGSYEQYF. The CDR3 DNA follows: TGTGCCAGCAGCCAAGCCAGTGACAGGGGGAGCTACGAGCAGTACTTC. The chain is built from TRBV3-1 (or the pseudogene TRBV3-2) and TRBJ2-7; TRBD1 matches 9 bases. The CDR3 extends over 16 amino acids. V shed 1 base and J 3 bases; nucleotides not matched to a gene: 7. Germline CDR1 and CDR2: LGHDT and YNNKEL (reference sequence).

The chain carries TRBV4-1 and TRBJ2-3; possibly TRBD2 for D (6 bases). The CDR3 extends over 15 amino acids. The V gene lost 2 bases and the J gene lost 4 bases, with 13 bases spanning the gap. Germline V gene sequence: CDR1 MGHRA, CDR2 YSYEKL. The CDR3 DNA reads as TGCGCCAGCAGCCAACTGGGACTGAATGCAGATACGCAGTATTTT. This gives the protein CASSQLGLNADTQYF.

The rearrangement uses TRBV5-4 and TRBJ1-2, with 7 bases matching TRBD1. V was clipped by 3 bases and J by 2 bases; unmatched bases: 7. CDR1 is SGHNT and CDR2 is YYREEE in the germline V gene (reference sequence). This CDR3 has 15 amino acids. DNA of the CDR3: TGTGCCAGCAGCTCCGAGCCGGGACAGAACTATGGCTACACCTTC. Its translation: CASSSEPGQNYGYTF.

The chain links TRBV9 to TRBJ2-2; perhaps TRBD2 as D (5 bases). CDR1 SGDLS and CDR2 YYNGEE come from the germline V gene. This CDR3 comprises 16 residues. V lost 3 bases and J 1 base, leaving 13 bases between the germline ends. CDR3 residues: CASSATGVQNTGELFF. The CDR3 region has the DNA TGTGCCAGCAGCGCGACCGGGGTCCAGAACACCGGGGAGCTGTTTTTT.

This clone was recorded once. This chain connects TRBV2 to TRBJ2-4, with D tentatively TRBD1 (6 bases). The CDR3 has 16 amino acids. From germline, CDR1 is SNHLY and CDR2 FYNNEI. With 2 bases removed from V and 0 bases from J, the gap between germline ends came to 11 bases. The CDR3 sequence: CASSESRGQAKNIQYF. The CDR3 DNA follows: TGTGCCAGCAGTGAAAGTAGGGGACAAGCCAAAAACATTCAGTACTTC. Looking up the rest from reference TRBV2 and TRBJ2-4 gives the full variable domain: EPEVTQTPSHQVTQMGQEVILRCVPISNHLYFYWYRQILGQKVEFLVSFYNNEISEKSEIFDDQFSVERPDGSNFTLKIRSTKLEDSAMYFCASSESRGQAKNIQYFGAGTRLSVL.

This clone has more than one count but fewer than ten. The gene calls are TRBV7-2 and TRBJ1-6; tentative D call: TRBD1 (5 bases). CDR3 length: 13 residues. Germline V gene sequence: CDR1 SGHTA, CDR2 FQGNSA. V lost 5 bases, J lost 10 bases, and 12 bases lay in between. The CDR3 protein is CASSGGANSPLHF. In DNA form, the CDR3 reads TGTGCCAGCAGCGGCGGGGCTAACTCACCCCTCCACTTT.

The chain uses TRBV24-1 and TRBJ2-3; TRBD2 matches 7 bases. After removal of 10 bases from V and 4 bases from J, the junction contained 10 bases not matched to a gene. Germline V gene data show CDR1 as KGHDR and CDR2 as SFDVKD. The CDR3 length is 14 residues. The chain's CDR3 is CATGGSDGSDTQYF. The CDR3 DNA is TGTGCCACGGGAGGGTCAGACGGATCAGATACGCAGTATTTT.

The chain has TRBV19 and TRBJ1-5, with 7 bases lining up with TRBD1. The CDR3 is made up of 16 amino acids. Germline loops: CDR1 LNHDA, CDR2 SQIVND (reference sequence). V was clipped by 1 base and J by 4 bases; unmatched bases: 7. The CDR3 loop reads CASSIGLTQGNQPQHF. DNA for the CDR3: TGTGCCAGTAGTATAGGCCTTACACAGGGGAATCAGCCCCAGCATTTT. Full variable domain (outside the CDR3, taken from reference TRBV19 and TRBJ1-5): DGGITQSPKYLFRKEGQNVTLSCEQNLNHDAMYWYRQDPGQGLRLIYYSQIVNDFQKGDIAEGYSVSREKKESFPLTVTSAQKNPTAFYLCASSIGLTQGNQPQHFGDGTRLSIL.

The chain is built from TRBV12-3 or TRBV12-4 and TRBJ1-1; D is uncertain. Trimming took off 3 bases at V and 3 bases at J, with 8 bases between the two ends. The CDR3 has 13 amino acids. CDR3 sequence (DNA): TGTGCCAGCAGTTTCGGGGTTTACACTGAAGCTTTCTTT. This gives the protein CASSFGVYTEAFF.